These 13 T cell receptor beta chains came from one sample sequenced in a study of blood T cell repertoires in COVID-19 (dated by TCRdb to about 2020). To prepare the library, the immunoSEQ multiplex PCR assay was applied. TCRdb holds this immuneACCESS table with in-frame rearrangements only. Some clones are missing; in checked studies, unresolved V genes explain under half, and the rest has no known cause. Recorded for this sample are 150,000 or so clones; about 80% of them occurred a single time. 35% to 45% of the sample is taken by the ten largest. Sequencing was done on a sample of peripheral blood. These receptors all stem from a human donor in a cohort sampled during active COVID-19.

The chain carries TRBV30 and TRBJ1-1; 7 positions agree with TRBD1. With V trimmed by 0 bases and J by 1 base, 5 bases remained unmatched. Germline assignment: CDR1 GTSNPN and CDR2 SVGIG (reference sequence). This CDR3 has 15 residues. CDR3 loop: CAWSVPGTENTEAFF. The CDR3, as DNA: TGTGCCTGGAGTGTACCCGGGACAGAGAACACTGAAGCTTTCTTT.

V usage is TRBV19 and J usage is TRBJ1-2; no definite D call. Germline CDR1 and CDR2: LNHDA and SQIVND (reference sequence). V was cut by 3 bases and J by 5 bases, with 4 bases left in between. This CDR3 is 11 amino acids long. The CDR3 region is CASSIGYGYTF. The DNA of the CDR3 is TGTGCCAGTAGTATCGGGTATGGCTACACCTTC.

The V gene is TRBV19, the J gene TRBJ2-3; tentatively, D is TRBD2 (6 bases). The CDR3 is 16 amino acids. V lost 7 bases to trimming and J lost 0 bases, with 17 bases between them. Germline V gene lookup returns CDR1 LNHDA and CDR2 SQIVND (reference sequence). The CDR3 is CASNGGPASSTDTQYF. CDR3 DNA: TGTGCCAGTAACGGGGGACCTGCCTCTAGCACAGATACGCAGTATTTT.

V is TRBV7-2 and J is TRBJ1-3; a possible D gene is TRBD1 (6 bases). This CDR3 has 14 amino acids. Trimming shortened V by 8 bases and J by 3 bases, and 14 bases separated the two germline ends. Looked up from germline, CDR1 is SGHTA and CDR2 is FQGNSA. The CDR3 DNA reads TGTGCCAGCGGGGGCAGGGGAGATGGAAACACCATATATTTT. Translated, it gives CASGGRGDGNTIYF.

The V call is TRBV5-1, the J call TRBJ2-1, with TRBD1 identical over 9 bases. With 2 bases clipped from V and 8 bases from J, the junction kept 8 bases outside the gene matches. The CDR3 length is 15 residues. CDR1 SGHRS and CDR2 YFSETQ come from the germline V gene. The CDR3 DNA reads as TGCGCCAGCAGCTTATCGGGACAGGGTCTCGATGAGCAGTTCTTC. Its protein is CASSLSGQGLDEQFF.

The CDR3 loop is CASSLRTGASGANVLTF. CDR3 DNA sequence: TGCGCCAGCAGCTTGAGGACAGGCGCCTCTGGGGCCAACGTCCTGACTTTC. The chain links TRBV5-1 to TRBJ2-6; 7 positions match TRBD1. There are 17 residues in the CDR3. V dropped 1 base and J dropped 0; count of bases not matched to a gene: 4. Per germline, CDR1 SGHRS and CDR2 YFSETQ.

The chain carries TRBV7-3 and TRBJ1-4, with 7 bases that match TRBD1. The CDR3 covers 13 residues. Unmatched junction bases numbered 0, after V lost 3 bases and J lost 5 bases. Germline-derived CDR1 and CDR2 are SGHTA and FQGTGA. CDR3 coding DNA: TGTGCCAGCAGCTTGACAGGGAATGAAAAACTGTTTTTT. Its translation: CASSLTGNEKLFF.

CDR3 sequence reads: CASSSPGQGNEQYF. In DNA form, the CDR3 reads TGTGCCAGCAGTTCCCCGGGACAGGGGAACGAGCAGTACTTC. This rearrangement joins TRBV6-5 to TRBJ2-7; 10 bases align to TRBD1. The V gene's germline CDR1 is MNHEY and CDR2 SVGAGI. The CDR3 is 14 amino acids. Germline trimming cut 4 bases from V and 5 bases from J; bases unmatched to any gene: 5.

V is TRBV18 and J is TRBJ1-4, with D possibly being TRBD1 (5 bases). Trimming removed 1 base at V and 6 bases at J, with 12 bases between. Germline values: CDR1 KGHSH, CDR2 LQKENI. This CDR3 is built from 15 residues. CDR3 sequence reads: CASSPRSGVDEKLFF. For the CDR3, the DNA is TGTGCCAGCTCACCACGCTCGGGGGTAGATGAAAAACTGTTTTTT.

In its sample, this clone was seen once. This chain joins TRBV5-5 and TRBJ2-1; the D gene is possibly TRBD2 (5 bases). Germline CDR1 and CDR2: SGHKS and YYEKEE (reference sequence). V lost 4 bases, J lost 4 bases, and 15 bases lay in between. The CDR3 length is 15 residues. In nucleotides, the CDR3 is TGTGCCAGCAGCCCCTTAGCGAGTCAATACAATGAGCAGTTCTTC. Its protein product is CASSPLASQYNEQFF. Supplemented by reference TRBV5-5 and TRBJ2-1, the full variable domain reads DAGVTQSPTHLIKTRGQQVTLRCSPISGHKSVSWYQQVLGQGPQFIFQYYEKEERGRGNFPDRFSARQFPNYSSELNVNALLLGDSALYLCASSPLASQYNEQFFGPGTRLTVL.

The chain's CDR3 is CASSQDRGSEQYV. In DNA form, the CDR3 reads TGCGCCAGCAGCCAAGACAGGGGAAGCGAGCAGTACGTC. This chain joins TRBV4-1 and TRBJ2-7, with D maybe TRBD1 (6 bases). CDR1 and CDR2 from the germline V gene are MGHRA and YSYEKL. CDR3 size: 13 residues. V was cut by 0 bases and J by 6 bases, with 9 bases left in between.

The chain combines TRBV3-1 (or the pseudogene TRBV3-2) with TRBJ2-1, with 11 nucleotides matching TRBD2. Per germline, CDR1 LGHDT and CDR2 YNNKEL (reference sequence). The CDR3 extends over 17 amino acids. V gave up 4 bases and J gave up 2 bases; unmatched junction bases: 7. This CDR3 reads CASSPLPSGGPYNEQFF. In DNA, the CDR3 is TGTGCCAGCAGCCCACTCCCTAGCGGGGGGCCCTACAATGAGCAGTTCTTC.

V and J are TRBV6-5 and TRBJ1-4; 12 positions agree with TRBD1. The CDR3 is 15 residues long. V lost 2 bases, J lost 8 bases, and 3 bases stayed unmatched. Looked up from germline, CDR1 is MNHEY and CDR2 is SVGAGI. CDR3 in DNA: TGTGCCAGCAGTTACCGGGACAGGGGGCGAGAAAAACTGTTTTTT. Its protein is CASSYRDRGREKLFF.